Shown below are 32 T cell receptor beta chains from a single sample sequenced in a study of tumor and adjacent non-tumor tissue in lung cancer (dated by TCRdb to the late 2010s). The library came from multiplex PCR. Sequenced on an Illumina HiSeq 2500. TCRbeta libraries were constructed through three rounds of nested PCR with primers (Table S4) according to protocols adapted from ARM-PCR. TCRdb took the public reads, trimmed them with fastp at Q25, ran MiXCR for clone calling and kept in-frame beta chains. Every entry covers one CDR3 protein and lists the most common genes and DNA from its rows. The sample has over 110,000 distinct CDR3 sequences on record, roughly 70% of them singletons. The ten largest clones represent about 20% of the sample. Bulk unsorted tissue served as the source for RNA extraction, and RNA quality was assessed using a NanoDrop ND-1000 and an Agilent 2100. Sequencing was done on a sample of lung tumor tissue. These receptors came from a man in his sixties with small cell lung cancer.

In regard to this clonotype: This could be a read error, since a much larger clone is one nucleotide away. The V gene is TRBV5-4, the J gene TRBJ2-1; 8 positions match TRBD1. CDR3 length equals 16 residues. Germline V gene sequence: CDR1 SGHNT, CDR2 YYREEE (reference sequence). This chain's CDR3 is CASSLRAGGFYNEQLF. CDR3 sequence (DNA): TGTGCCAGCAGCTTGAGGGCAGGGGGCTTCTACAATGAGCAGTTATTC.

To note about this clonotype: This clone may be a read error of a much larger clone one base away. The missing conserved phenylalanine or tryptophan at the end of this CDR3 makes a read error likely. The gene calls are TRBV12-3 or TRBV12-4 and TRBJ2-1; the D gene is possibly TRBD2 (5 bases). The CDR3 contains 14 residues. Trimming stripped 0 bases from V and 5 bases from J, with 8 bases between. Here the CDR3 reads CASSLAGEDNEQFV. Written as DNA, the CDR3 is TGTGCCAGCAGTTTAGCGGGAGAAGACAATGAGCAGTTCGTC.

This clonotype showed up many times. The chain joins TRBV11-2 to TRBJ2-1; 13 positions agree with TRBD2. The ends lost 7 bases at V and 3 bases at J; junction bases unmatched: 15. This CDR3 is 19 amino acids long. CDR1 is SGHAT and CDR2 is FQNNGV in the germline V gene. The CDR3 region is CASIPGVLAGGGIYNEQFF. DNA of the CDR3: TGTGCCAGCATCCCTGGGGTACTAGCGGGAGGGGGTATCTACAATGAGCAGTTCTTC.

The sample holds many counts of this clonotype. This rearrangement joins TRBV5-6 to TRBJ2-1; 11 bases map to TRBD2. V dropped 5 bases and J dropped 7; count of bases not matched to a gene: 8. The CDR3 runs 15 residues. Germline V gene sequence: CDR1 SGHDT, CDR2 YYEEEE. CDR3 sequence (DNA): TGTGCCAGCAGTTTTAGCGGGAGGGCCGGGAATGAGCAGTTCTTC. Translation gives CASSFSGRAGNEQFF.

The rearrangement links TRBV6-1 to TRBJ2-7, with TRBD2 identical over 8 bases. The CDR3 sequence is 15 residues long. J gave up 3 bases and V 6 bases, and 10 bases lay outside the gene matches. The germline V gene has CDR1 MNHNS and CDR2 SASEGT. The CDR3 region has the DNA TGTGCCAGCAGGCCGGGACTAGGGACCGGCTACGAGCAGTACTTC. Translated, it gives CASRPGLGTGYEQYF.

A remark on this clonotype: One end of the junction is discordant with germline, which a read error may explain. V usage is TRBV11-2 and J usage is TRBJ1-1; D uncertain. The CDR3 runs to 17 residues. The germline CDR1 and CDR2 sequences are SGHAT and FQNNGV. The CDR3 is CASSLKQEPRINTEASF. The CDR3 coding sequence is TGTGCCAGCAGCTTAAAGCAGGAGCCAAGGATAAACACTGAAGCTTCCTTT.

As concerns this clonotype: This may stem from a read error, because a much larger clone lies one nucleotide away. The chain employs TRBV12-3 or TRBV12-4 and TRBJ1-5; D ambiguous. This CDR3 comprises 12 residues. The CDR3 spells CASSPSGQPKHF. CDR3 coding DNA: TGTGCCAGCAGTCCGAGTGGGCAGCCCAAGCATTTT.

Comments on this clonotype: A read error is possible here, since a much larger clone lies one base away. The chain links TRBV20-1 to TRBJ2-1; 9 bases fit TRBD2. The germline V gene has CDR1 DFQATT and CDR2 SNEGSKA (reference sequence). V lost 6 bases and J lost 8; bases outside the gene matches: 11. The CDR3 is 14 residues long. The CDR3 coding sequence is TGCAGTGCGCGCCTAGCGGGACGAAACGATGAGCAGTTCTTC. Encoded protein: CSARLAGRNDEQFF.

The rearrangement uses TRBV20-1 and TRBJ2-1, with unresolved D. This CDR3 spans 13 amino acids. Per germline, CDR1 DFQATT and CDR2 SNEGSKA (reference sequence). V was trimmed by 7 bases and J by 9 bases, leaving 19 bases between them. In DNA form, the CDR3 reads TGCAGTGTCCCGTTAATTGGGTCCATTGAGCAGTTCTTC. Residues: CSVPLIGSIEQFF.

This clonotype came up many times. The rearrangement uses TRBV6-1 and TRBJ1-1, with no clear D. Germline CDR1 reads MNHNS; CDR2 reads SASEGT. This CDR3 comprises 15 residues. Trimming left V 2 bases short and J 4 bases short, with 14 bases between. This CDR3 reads CASSEFGGGFTEAFF. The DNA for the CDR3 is TGTGCCAGCAGTGAATTCGGCGGCGGTTTCACTGAAGCTTTCTTT.

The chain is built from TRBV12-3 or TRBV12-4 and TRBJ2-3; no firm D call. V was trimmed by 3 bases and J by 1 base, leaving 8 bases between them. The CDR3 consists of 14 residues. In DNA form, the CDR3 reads TGTGCCAGCAGTTTCATGACCCGCACAGATACGCAGTATTTT. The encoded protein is CASSFMTRTDTQYF.

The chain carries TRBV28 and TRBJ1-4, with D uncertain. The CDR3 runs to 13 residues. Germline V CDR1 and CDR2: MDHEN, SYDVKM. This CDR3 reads CFSSPSGPWKLFF. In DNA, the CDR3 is TGTTTCAGCAGTCCCTCCGGACCGTGGAAACTGTTTTTT.

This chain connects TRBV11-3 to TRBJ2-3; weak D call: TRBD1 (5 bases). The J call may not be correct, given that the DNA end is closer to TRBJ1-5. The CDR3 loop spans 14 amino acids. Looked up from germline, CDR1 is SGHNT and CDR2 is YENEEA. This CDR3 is CASGKWDLTDTQHF. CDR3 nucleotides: TGTGCCAGCGGCAAATGGGACCTCACGGATACGCAGCATTTT.

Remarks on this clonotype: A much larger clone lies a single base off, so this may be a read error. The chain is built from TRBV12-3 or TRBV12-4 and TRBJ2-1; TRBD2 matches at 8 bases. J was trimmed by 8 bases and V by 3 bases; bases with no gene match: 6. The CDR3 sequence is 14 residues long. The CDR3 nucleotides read TGTGCCAGCAGTTTCCTAACGGGAGGGTATGAGCAGTTCTTC. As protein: CASSFLTGGYEQFF.

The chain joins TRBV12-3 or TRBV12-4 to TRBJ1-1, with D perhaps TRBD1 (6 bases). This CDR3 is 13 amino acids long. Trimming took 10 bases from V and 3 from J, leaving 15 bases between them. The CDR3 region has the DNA TGTGCCACTTACAGGGAAGGGGACACTGAAGCTTTCTTT. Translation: CATYREGDTEAFF.

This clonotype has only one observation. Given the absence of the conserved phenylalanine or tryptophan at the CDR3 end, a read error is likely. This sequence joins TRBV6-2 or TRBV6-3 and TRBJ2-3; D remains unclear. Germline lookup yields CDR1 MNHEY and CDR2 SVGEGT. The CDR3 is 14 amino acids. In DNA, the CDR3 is TGTGCCAGCAGTTACGGGATAGCACCAGATGCGCAGTATTCT. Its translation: CASSYGIAPDAQYS.

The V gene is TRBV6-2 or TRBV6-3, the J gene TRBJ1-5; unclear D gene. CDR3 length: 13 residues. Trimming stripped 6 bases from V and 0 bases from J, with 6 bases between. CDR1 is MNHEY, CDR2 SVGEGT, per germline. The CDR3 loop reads CASSILSNQPQHF. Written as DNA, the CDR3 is TGTGCCAGCAGCATACTTAGCAATCAGCCCCAGCATTTT.

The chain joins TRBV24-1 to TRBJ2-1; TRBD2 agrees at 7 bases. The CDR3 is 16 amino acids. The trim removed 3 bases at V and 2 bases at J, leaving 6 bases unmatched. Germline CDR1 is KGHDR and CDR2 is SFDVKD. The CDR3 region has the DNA TGTGCCACCAGTGATCGGACTAGAGGGGCCTACAATGAGCAGTTCTTC. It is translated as CATSDRTRGAYNEQFF.

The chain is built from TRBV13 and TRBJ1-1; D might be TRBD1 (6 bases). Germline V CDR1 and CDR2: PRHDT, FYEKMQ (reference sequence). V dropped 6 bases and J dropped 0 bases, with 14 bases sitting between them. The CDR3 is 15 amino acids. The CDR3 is CASRRRGGMNTEAFF. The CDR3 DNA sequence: TGTGCCAGCAGACGGAGGGGGGGGATGAACACTGAAGCTTTCTTT.

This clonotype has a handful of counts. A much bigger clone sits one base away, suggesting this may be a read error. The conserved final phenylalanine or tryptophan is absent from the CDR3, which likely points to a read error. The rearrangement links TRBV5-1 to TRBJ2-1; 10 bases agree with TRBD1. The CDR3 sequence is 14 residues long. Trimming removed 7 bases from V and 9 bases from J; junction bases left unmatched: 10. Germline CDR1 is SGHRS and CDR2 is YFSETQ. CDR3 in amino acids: CASRGTGDYSEQFL. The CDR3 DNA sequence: TGCGCCAGCCGTGGGACAGGGGATTATAGTGAGCAGTTCCTC.

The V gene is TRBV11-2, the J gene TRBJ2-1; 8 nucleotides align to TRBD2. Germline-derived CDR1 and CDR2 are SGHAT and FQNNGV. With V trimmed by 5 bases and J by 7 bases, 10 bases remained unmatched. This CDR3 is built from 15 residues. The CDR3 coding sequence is TGTGCCAGCAGCCTCGAGCGGGGGCCGAGGAATGAGCAGTTCTTC. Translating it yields CASSLERGPRNEQFF.

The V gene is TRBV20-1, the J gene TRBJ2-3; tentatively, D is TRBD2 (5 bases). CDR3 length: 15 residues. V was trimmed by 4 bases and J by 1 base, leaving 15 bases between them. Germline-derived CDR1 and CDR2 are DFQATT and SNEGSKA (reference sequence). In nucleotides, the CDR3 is TGCAGTGCTAAGGATCGGAGGATGGGCACAGATACGCAGTATTTT. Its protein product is CSAKDRRMGTDTQYF.

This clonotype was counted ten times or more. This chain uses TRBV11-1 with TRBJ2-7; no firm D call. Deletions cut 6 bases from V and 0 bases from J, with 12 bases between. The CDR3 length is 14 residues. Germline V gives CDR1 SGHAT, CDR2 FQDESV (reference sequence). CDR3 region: CASSPRIGSYEQYF. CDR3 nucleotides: TGTGCCAGCAGTCCACGAATCGGCTCCTACGAGCAGTACTTC.

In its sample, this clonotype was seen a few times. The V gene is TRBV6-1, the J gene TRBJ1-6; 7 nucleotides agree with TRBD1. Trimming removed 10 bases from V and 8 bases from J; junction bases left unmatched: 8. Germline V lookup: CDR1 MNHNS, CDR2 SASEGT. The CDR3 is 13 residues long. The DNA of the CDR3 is TGTGCCACCGACAGGGTGAAGGATTCACCCCTCCACTTT. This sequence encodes CATDRVKDSPLHF.

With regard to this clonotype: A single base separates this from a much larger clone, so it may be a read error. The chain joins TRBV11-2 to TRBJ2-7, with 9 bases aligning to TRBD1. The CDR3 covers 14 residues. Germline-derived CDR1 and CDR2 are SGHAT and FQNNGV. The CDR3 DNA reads TGTGCCAGCAGCTTTTCTGGGACAGGGAACGAGCATTACTTC. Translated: CASSFSGTGNEHYF. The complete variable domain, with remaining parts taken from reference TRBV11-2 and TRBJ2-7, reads EAGVAQSPRYKIIEKRQSVAFWCNPISGHATLYWYQQILGQGPKLLIQFQNNGVVDDSQLPKDRFSAERLKGVDSTLKIQPAKLEDSAVYLCASSFSGTGNEHYFGPGTRLTVT.

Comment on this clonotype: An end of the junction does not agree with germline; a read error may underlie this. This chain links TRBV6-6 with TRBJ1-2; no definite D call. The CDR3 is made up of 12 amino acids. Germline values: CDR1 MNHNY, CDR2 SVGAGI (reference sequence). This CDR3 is CVSSETDYGYTF. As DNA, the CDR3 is TGTGTCAGCAGTGAAACAGATTATGGCTACACCTTC.

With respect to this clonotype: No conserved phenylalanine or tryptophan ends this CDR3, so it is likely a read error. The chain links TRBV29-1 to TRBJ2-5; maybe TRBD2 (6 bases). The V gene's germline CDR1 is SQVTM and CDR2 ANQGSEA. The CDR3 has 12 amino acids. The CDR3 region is CSVRVVREAQYL. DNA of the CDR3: TGCAGTGTTCGGGTGGTTAGGGAGGCCCAGTACCTC.

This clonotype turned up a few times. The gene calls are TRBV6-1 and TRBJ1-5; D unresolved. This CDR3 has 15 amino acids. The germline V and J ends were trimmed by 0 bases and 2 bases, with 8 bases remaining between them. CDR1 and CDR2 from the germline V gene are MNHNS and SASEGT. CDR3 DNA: TGTGCCAGCAGTGAAGCGCCGACACGCAATCAGCCCCAGCATTTT. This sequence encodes CASSEAPTRNQPQHF.

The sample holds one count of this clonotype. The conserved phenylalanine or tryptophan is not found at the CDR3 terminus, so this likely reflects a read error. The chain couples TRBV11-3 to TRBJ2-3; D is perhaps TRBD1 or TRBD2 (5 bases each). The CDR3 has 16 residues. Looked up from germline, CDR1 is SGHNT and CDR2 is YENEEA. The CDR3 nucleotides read TGTGCTAGCAGCTTTTGGAGTAACCTAGCAGGGGATACGCAGTATTTA. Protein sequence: CASSFWSNLAGDTQYL.

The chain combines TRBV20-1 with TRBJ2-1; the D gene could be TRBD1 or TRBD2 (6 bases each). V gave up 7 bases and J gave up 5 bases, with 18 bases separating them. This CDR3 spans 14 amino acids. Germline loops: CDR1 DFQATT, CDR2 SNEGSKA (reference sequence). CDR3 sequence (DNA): TGCAGTGTATCGACTAGTGGGACACACAATGAGCAGTTCTTC. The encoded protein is CSVSTSGTHNEQFF.

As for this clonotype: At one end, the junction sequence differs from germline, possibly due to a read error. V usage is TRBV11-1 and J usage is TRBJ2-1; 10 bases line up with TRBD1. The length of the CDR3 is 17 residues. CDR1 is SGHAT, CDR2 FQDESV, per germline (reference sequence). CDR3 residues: CASSLAPGQGSYNELFF. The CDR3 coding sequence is TGTGCCAGCAGCTTAGCCCCGGGACAGGGGTCCTACAATGAGCTGTTCTTC.

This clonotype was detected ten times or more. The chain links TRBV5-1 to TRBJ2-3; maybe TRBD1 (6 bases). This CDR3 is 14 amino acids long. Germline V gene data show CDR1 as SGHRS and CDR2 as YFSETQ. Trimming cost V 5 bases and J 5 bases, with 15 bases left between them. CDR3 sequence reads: CASRSGTTGDTQYF. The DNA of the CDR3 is TGCGCCAGCAGATCCGGGACAACGGGAGATACGCAGTATTTT.